Listed below are T cell receptor beta chains from one sample, sequenced in a study of T-cell reconstitution after alpha-beta-depleted transplantation in children. TCRdb used MiXCR to reprocess the PCR reads, holding one entry per CDR3 protein. The profile shows some 280,000 distinct CDR3 sequences, 9.5% to 10% of them singletons. This sample comprised PBMCs from the stem cell graft donor, obtained from the stem cell graft. The source of these receptors is a human donor who donated a stem cell graft to a child with SCID. Both conserved end residues are part of each CDR3. The D gene is left open where the match is weak. Clone size is stated in some rows and not others, as once, few, many or a class when expanded.

J | V | size | D | CDR3 | DNA
TRBJ2-1 | TRBV10-3 | many | - | CAISEDTGSYNEQFF | TGTGCCATCAGTGAGGATACAGGCTCCTACAATGAGCAGTTCTTC
TRBJ1-1 | TRBV6-1 | few | - | CASSDLWSDTEAFF | TGTGCCAGCAGTGATCTTTGGTCGGACACTGAAGCTTTCTTT
TRBJ2-3 | TRBV4-2 | few | TRBD2 | CASSQAGTSGDTQYF | TGTGCCAGCAGCCAAGCCGGGACTAGCGGGGATACGCAGTATTTT
TRBJ2-7 | TRBV20-1 | - | TRBD1 | CSARKGQGRYEQYF | TGCAGTGCTAGGAAGGGACAGGGTAGATACGAGCAGTACTTC
TRBJ2-1 | TRBV6-5 | few | TRBD1 | CASRLGQAYGEQFF | TGTGCCAGCAGACTCGGACAGGCATATGGTGAGCAGTTCTTC
TRBJ2-5 | TRBV6-1 | - | - | CASSPSSNQETQYF | TGTGCCAGCAGTCCCTCCTCAAACCAAGAGACCCAGTACTTC
TRBJ2-2 | TRBV12-3/TRBV12-4 | - | TRBD2 | CASRPGLAGGVATGELFF | TGTGCCAGCAGGCCGGGACTAGCGGGGGGGGTGGCCACCGGGGAGCTGTTTTTT
TRBJ2-2 | TRBV5-1 | few | - | CASSPLGTPNTGELFF | TGCGCCAGCAGCCCCCTCGGGACTCCGAACACCGGGGAGCTGTTTTTT
TRBJ2-2 | TRBV5-1 | - | - | CASSLKQVNTGELFF | TGCGCCAGCAGCTTAAAACAGGTTAACACCGGGGAGCTGTTTTTT
TRBJ2-2 | TRBV24-1 | - | - | CATSDPSPPGELFF | TGTGCCACCAGTGATCCCTCCCCCCCCGGGGAGCTGTTTTTT
TRBJ2-5 | TRBV6-1 | - | - | CASSEVEIKETQYF | TGTGCCAGCAGTGAAGTCGAGATAAAAGAGACCCAGTACTTC
TRBJ2-1 | TRBV7-3 | few | - | CASSLTVQGRNEQFF | TGTGCCAGCAGCTTAACGGTTCAGGGTAGAAATGAGCAGTTCTTC
TRBJ1-5 | TRBV12-3/TRBV12-4 | many | - | CASSPGGNQPQHF | TGTGCCAGCAGTCCCGGGGGCAATCAGCCCCAGCATTTT
TRBJ2-5 | TRBV19 | few | - | CASSMTDGLETQYF | TGTGCCAGTAGTATGACAGATGGTCTCGAGACCCAGTACTTC
TRBJ1-2 | TRBV12-3/TRBV12-4 | - | TRBD1 | CASRPTGGYGYTF | TGTGCCAGCAGACCGACAGGGGGCTATGGCTACACCTTC
TRBJ1-1 | TRBV5-1 | many | - | CASSLGAEAFF | TGCGCCAGCAGCCTGGGGGCTGAAGCTTTCTTT
TRBJ2-5 | TRBV20-1 | - | TRBD1 | CSARTGTGPAAGQETQYF | TGCAGTGCTAGAACCGGGACAGGGCCAGCCGCGGGACAAGAGACCCAGTACTTC
TRBJ1-6 | TRBV6-1 | - | - | CASSPGTGVPSPLHF | TGTGCCAGCAGTCCCGGGACGGGCGTTCCTTCACCCCTCCACTTT
TRBJ1-6 | TRBV9 | few | - | CASREDVTNSPLHF | TGTGCCAGCAGGGAGGACGTTACCAATTCACCCCTCCACTTT
TRBJ1-1 | TRBV7-8 | few | - | CASSLRGGPTTEAFF | TGTGCCAGCAGCTTAAGGGGGGGTCCGACCACTGAAGCTTTCTTT
TRBJ2-7 | TRBV12-3/TRBV12-4 | few | - | CASSSLVFYEQYF | TGTGCCAGCAGTTCTCTCGTCTTCTACGAGCAGTACTTC
TRBJ2-5 | TRBV6-4 | many | TRBD1 | CAGIPGDRRETQYF | TGTGCCGGAATACCTGGGGACAGGAGAGAGACCCAGTACTTC
TRBJ2-7 | TRBV12-3/TRBV12-4 | once | - | CASPRDRAQSYEQYF | TGTGCCAGCCCCCGCGATCGGGCGCAGTCCTACGAGCAGTACTTC
TRBJ2-7 | TRBV9 | - | - | CASSVTGAPYEQYF | TGTGCCAGCAGCGTAACCGGGGCGCCCTACGAGCAGTACTTC
TRBJ2-7 | TRBV5-1 | few | TRBD1 | CASSSGQGFTHEQYF | TGCGCCAGCAGCTCAGGACAGGGGTTTACCCACGAGCAGTACTTC
TRBJ2-2 | TRBV7-9 | - | - | CASSMLGLNTGELFF | TGTGCCAGCAGCATGCTGGGTCTGAACACCGGGGAGCTGTTTTTT
TRBJ1-2 | TRBV20-1 | - | - | CSARLGEDNYGYTF | TGCAGTGCTAGACTCGGGGAAGATAACTATGGCTACACCTTC
TRBJ1-2 | TRBV2 | few | - | CASRGLSGKTNYGYTF | TGTGCCAGCAGGGGACTATCAGGGAAAACTAACTATGGCTACACCTTC
TRBJ2-3 | TRBV7-2 | - | - | CASSPHRVRADTQYF | TGTGCCAGCAGCCCCCACAGGGTTCGTGCAGATACGCAGTATTTT
TRBJ1-4 | TRBV7-9 | - | - | CASSLIGVGEKLFF | TGTGCCAGCAGCTTAATAGGGGTTGGTGAAAAACTGTTTTTT
TRBJ2-1 | TRBV5-1 | few | TRBD1 | CASSFIRDRGQIAGQPSSYNEQFF | TGCGCCAGCAGCTTTATTAGGGACAGGGGGCAAATAGCGGGGCAACCGAGCTCCTACAATGAGCAGTTCTTC
TRBJ1-4 | TRBV3-1 | - | - | CASSQDSAGAPSEKLFF | TGTGCCAGCAGCCAAGATTCGGCGGGGGCGCCGAGTGAAAAACTGTTTTTT
TRBJ1-1 | TRBV11-2 | many | - | CASSPRIGTEAFF | TGTGCCAGCAGCCCACGCATCGGCACTGAAGCTTTCTTT
TRBJ1-1 | TRBV7-2 | few | - | CASSLAVGLNTEAFF | TGTGCCAGCAGCTTAGCGGTGGGGTTGAACACTGAAGCTTTCTTT
TRBJ2-1 | TRBV5-1 | - | - | CASSLTERYNEQFF | TGCGCCAGCAGCCTGACAGAGAGATACAATGAGCAGTTCTTC
TRBJ1-1 | TRBV7-9 | - | - | CASSFNLRGGNTEAFF | TGTGCCAGCAGCTTTAATCTTAGGGGCGGGAACACTGAAGCTTTCTTT
TRBJ2-5 | TRBV7-8 | few | - | CASSTQTLRRYQETQYF | TGTGCCAGCAGCACTCAGACTCTCAGAAGATACCAAGAGACCCAGTACTTC
TRBJ2-1 | TRBV18 | few | - | CASSPYRGQYNEQFF | TGTGCCAGCTCACCATATCGAGGACAGTACAATGAGCAGTTCTTC
TRBJ1-4 | TRBV20-1 | many | - | CSARGDLGAPNEKLFF | TGCAGTGCTAGAGGAGACCTGGGGGCCCCGAATGAAAAACTGTTTTTT
TRBJ2-1 | TRBV12-3/TRBV12-4 | few | TRBD2 | CASSLGGGVLNEQFF | TGTGCCAGCAGTTTAGGCGGGGGGGTCCTCAATGAGCAGTTCTTC
TRBJ2-3 | TRBV14 | many | - | CASSTARGPGNTQYF | TGTGCCAGCAGCACCGCGCGGGGCCCGGGGAATACGCAGTATTTT